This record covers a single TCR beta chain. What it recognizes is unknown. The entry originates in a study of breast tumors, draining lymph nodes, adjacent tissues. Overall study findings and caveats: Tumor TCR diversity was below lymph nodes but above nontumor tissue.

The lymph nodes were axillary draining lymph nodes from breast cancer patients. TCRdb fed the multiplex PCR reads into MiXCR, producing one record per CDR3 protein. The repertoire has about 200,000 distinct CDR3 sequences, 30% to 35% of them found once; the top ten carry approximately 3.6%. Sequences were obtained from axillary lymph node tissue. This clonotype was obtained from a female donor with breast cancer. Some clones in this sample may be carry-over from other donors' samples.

CDR3 DNA sequence: TGCGCCAGCAGCGCTATGATGGGGGATTCACCCCTCCACTTT. Translation: CASSAMMGDSPLHF. V usage is TRBV10-2 and J usage is TRBJ1-6, with TRBD1 as a possible D gene (5 bases). The germline CDR1 and CDR2 sequences are WSHSY and SAAADI. The V and J ends lost 6 bases and 8 bases respectively, with 14 bases between them. There are 14 residues in the CDR3.